This TCR beta chain is from a study of regulatory T cells in long-lasting Graves disease. Time point described: newly diagnosed GD, antithyroid drugs for less than 3 months. After RNA was extracted from PBMCs, the TCR library was made from it. Arm-PCR with iRepertoire HTBI primers amplified the CDR3 regions for these TCR beta libraries. TCRdb re-called the multiplex PCR reads through MiXCR, storing one row per CDR3 protein. The table includes hundreds of thousands of distinct CDR3 sequences, more than 15% detected once. Germline values: CDR1 SGHRS, CDR2 YFSETQ. The CDR3 runs 15 residues. Trimming shortened V by 2 bases and J by 0 bases, and 6 bases separated the two germline ends. In addition, the sample was reused for a study of T cells in Graves' hyperthyroidism and ophthalmopathy.

This rearrangement joins TRBV5-1 to TRBJ1-6; no clear D. Here the sequenced sample was peripheral blood mononuclear cells (PBMCs), taken at new diagnosis, from a patient treated with antithyroid drugs. The receptor was derived from a woman aged 40 to 65 with Graves disease. The CDR3 loop reads CASSFGDSYNSPLHF. The CDR3 DNA is TGCGCCAGCAGCTTTGGGGACTCCTATAATTCACCCCTCCACTTT.